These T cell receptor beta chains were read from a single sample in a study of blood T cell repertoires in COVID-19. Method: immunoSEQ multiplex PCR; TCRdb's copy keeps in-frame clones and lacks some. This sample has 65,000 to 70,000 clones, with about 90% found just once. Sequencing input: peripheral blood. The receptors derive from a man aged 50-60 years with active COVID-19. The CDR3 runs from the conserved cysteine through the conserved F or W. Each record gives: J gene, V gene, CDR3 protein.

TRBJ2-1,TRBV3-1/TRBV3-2,CASSLSSYNEQFF
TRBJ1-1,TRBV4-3,CASSPQDGAKGVDTEAFF
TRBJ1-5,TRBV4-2,CASSQGPQGDQPQHF
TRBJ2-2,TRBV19,CASIPGPYTGELFF
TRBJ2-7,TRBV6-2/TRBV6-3,CASSPRLAGGISYEQYF
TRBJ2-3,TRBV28,CASSLREATQYF
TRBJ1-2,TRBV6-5,CASSYSTGNGYTF
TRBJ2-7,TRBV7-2,CASSLGQVYEQYF
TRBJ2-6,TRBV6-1,CASSAGTGVGGANVLTF
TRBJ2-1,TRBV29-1,CSVKDRGREQFF
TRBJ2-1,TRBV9,CASSLAGGPGNEQFF
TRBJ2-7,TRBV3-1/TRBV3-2,CASSRQVFHEQYF
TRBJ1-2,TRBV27,CASSFGAGLGYGYTF
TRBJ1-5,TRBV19,CASSIEGTGGFNQPQHF
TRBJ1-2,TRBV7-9,CASSPEQGAVDYGYTF
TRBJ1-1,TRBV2,CASSVQGGNTEAFF
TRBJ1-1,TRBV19,CASRTGGSSAEAFF
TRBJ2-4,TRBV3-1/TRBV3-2,CASSQDTAGGPGLYF
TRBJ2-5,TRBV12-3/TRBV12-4,CASSFGGKKTQYF
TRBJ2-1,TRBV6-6,CASRANAGTGGHEQFF
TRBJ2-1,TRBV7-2,CASSLESGRAYNEQFF
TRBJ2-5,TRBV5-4,CASSAAGAAETQYF
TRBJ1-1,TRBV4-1,CASSQGQSRLLNTEAFF
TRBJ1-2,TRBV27,CASSWTGGQGGYTF
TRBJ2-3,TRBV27,CASSLIGTGMDTQYF
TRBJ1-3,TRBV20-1,CSASDRLSSGNTIYF
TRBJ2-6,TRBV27,CASSPSDAFGANVLTF
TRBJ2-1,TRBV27,CASSLVGEGRDDEQFF
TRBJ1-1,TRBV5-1,CASSGRQGALGGTEAFF
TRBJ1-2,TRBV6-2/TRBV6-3,CASSSGTGLNYGYTF
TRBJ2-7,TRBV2,CASSAPFSYEQYF
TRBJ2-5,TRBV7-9,CASSRSRAGWEETQYF
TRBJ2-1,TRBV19,CATHPLTSGPSGEQFF
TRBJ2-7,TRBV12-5,CASGPCHSGRCYEQYF
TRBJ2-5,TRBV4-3,CASSPTNAQETQYF
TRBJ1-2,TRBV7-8,CASSLGQNYGYTF
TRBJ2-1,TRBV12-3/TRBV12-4,CASRGLEGNEQFF
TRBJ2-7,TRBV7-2,CASSLGGGEKFQQYF
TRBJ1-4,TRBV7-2,CASSLRTGQEKLFF
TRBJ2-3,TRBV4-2,CASSPQGIDTQYF
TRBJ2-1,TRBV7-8,CASSPATSGIRNEQFF
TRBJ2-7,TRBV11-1,CASSFVEGGYEQYF
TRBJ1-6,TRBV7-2,CASSNQQGSPLHF
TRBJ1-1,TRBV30,CARSGTGDTEAFF
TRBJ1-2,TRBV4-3,CASSQDLSGTGSYGYTF
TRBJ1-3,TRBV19,CASRGTSGNTIYF
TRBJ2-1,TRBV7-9,CASSLLANNEQFF
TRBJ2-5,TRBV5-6,CASSSYGLSETQYF
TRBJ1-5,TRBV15,CASSTGPNQPQHF
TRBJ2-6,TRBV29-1,CSVASSLGANVLTF
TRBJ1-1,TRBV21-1,CASSKWGQGWQYIHKNTEAFF
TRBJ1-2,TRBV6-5,CASSPTGPRAGYTF
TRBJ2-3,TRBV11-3,CASSLAGGLTDTQYF
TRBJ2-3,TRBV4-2,CASSLGLFTDTQYF
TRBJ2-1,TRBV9,CASSADSANPHNEQFF
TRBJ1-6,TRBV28,CGTFSSYNSPLHF
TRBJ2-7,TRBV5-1,CASSSLAGSYEQYF
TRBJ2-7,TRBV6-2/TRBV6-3,CASSSSGWGDEQYF